This TCR beta chain comes out of a study of T cell responses to AZD1222 COVID-19 vaccine. Study background: It was second doses at about 4 or about 12 weeks that were pooled. Study findings and constraints: The donor group comprised mostly white British people and more females; the analysis possibly underestimated clonal diversity. It was only a handful of AZD1222 recipients who were seropositive at baseline. In all cases, repertoires were sampled only after the peak T cell response.

Per the germline V gene, CDR1 is MNHEY and CDR2 is SVGAGI. V was pared by 10 bases and J by 8 bases, with 16 bases of the junction left unmatched. CDR3 length: 15 amino acids. Method: immunoSEQ multiplex PCR; TCRdb's copy keeps in-frame clones and lacks some. The sample yields 60,000 to 100,000 clones, roughly 90% seen once. In the case of this clone: Its antigen is not identified.

The sequence was obtained from an adult in good health. The sample consisted of peripheral blood, taken on day 0 of AZD1222 vaccination. This rearrangement joins TRBV6-5 to TRBJ2-1, with 8 bases fitting TRBD2. CDR3 in amino acids: CATYSASSGVDEQFF. The DNA for the CDR3 is TGTGCCACCTACTCGGCCAGTAGCGGGGTCGATGAGCAGTTCTTC.